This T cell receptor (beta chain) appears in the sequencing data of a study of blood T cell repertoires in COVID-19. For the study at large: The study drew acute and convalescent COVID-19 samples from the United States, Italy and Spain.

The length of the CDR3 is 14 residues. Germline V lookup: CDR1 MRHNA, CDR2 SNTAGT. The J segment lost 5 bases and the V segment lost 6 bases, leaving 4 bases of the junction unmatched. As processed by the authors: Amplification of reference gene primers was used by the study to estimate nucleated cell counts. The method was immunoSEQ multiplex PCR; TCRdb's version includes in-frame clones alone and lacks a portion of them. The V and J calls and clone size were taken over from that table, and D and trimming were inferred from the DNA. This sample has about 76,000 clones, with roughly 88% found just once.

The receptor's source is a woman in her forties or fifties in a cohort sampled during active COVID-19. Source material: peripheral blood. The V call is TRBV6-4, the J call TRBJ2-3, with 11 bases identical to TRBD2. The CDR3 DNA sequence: TGTGCCAGCAGGCGACTAGCGGGAATAGATACGCAGTATTTT. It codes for CASRRLAGIDTQYF.